A single sample gave rise to the 15 T cell receptor beta chains below, sequenced in a study of T cells in Graves' hyperthyroidism and ophthalmopathy. Template material for amplifying TCR beta CDR3 regions consisted of RNA transcripts. A set of HTBI primers served as the primers for a first-round RT-PCR of the TCR CDR3. TCRdb passed the multiplex PCR reads through MiXCR, listing each CDR3 protein once. In the table there are 600,000 to 850,000 distinct CDR3 sequences, roughly a sixth of which are singletons. Sequenced sample: blood. These receptors were collected from a woman aged 50 to 60 with Graves' hyperthyroidism that later progressed to Graves' ophthalmopathy.

The table lists this clonotype with many counts. This chain joins TRBV6-1 and TRBJ1-5; 8 nucleotides agree with TRBD1. V dropped 1 base and J dropped 10; count of bases not matched to a gene: 12. This CDR3 is built from 16 residues. The germline V gene has CDR1 MNHNS and CDR2 SASEGT. The CDR3, as DNA: TGTGCCAGCAGTGAAGAGAGGGACAGGCGCGTCTATCCCCAGCATTTT. Its translation is CASSEERDRRVYPQHF.

This clonotype was counted many times. The J gene is TRBJ1-2, the V gene TRBV20-1, with 8 bases identical to TRBD1. This CDR3 region has 12 residues. Germline trimming cut 3 bases from V and 4 bases from J; bases unmatched to any gene: 1. From germline, CDR1 is DFQATT and CDR2 SNEGSKA (reference sequence). For the CDR3, the DNA is TGCAGTGCTAGCGGGACAGGCTATGGCTACACCTTC. It specifies CSASGTGYGYTF.

Ten or more counts support this clonotype. This chain links TRBV20-1 with TRBJ1-1; perhaps TRBD1 as D (5 bases). The CDR3 is made up of 14 amino acids. Germline loops: CDR1 DFQATT, CDR2 SNEGSKA (reference sequence). Trimming shortened V by 0 bases and J by 0 bases, and 8 bases separated the two germline ends. In DNA form, the CDR3 reads TGCAGTGCTAGAGATTGGGACCTGAACACTGAAGCTTTCTTT. Translated: CSARDWDLNTEAFF.

This clonotype was observed a handful of times. V gene TRBV7-2 combines with J gene TRBJ1-4; D uncertain. Germline CDR1 is SGHTA and CDR2 is FQGNSA. The CDR3 is 13 amino acids. Trimming removed 8 bases at V and 5 bases at J, with 12 bases between. This chain's CDR3 is CASGRASNEKLFF. CDR3 DNA sequence: TGTGCCAGCGGGAGGGCTTCAAATGAAAAACTGTTTTTT.

This clonotype has ten or more counts. The chain is built from TRBV2 and TRBJ2-4; 10 bases are a match to TRBD1. This CDR3 has 14 amino acids. Losses at the gene ends were 6 bases for V and 6 bases for J; bases not matched to a gene: 5. The germline CDR1 and CDR2 sequences are SNHLY and FYNNEI. The CDR3 protein is CASSAGTGVNIQYF. For the CDR3, the DNA is TGTGCCAGCAGCGCCGGGACAGGGGTAAACATTCAGTACTTC.

This clonotype was observed a few times. The rearrangement joins TRBV29-1 to TRBJ1-1; 7 positions agree with TRBD1. Germline CDR1 and CDR2: SQVTM and ANQGSEA. CDR3 length: 14 amino acids. Trimming cost V 5 bases and J 5 bases; bases outside gene matches: 11. The CDR3 DNA reads TGCAGCGTTAAGGAGGGGGCATGGGGGACTGAAGCTTTCTTT. It specifies CSVKEGAWGTEAFF.

This clonotype showed up just once. This chain links TRBV7-2 with TRBJ2-5; 7 nucleotides agree with TRBD2. J lost 6 bases, V lost 3 bases, and 7 bases had no gene match. This CDR3 contains 14 residues. The germline gives CDR1 SGHTA, CDR2 FQGNSA. CDR3 coding DNA: TGTGCCAGCAGCTTTCTTGGGGGGGGAAAGACCCAGTACTTC. The encoded protein is CASSFLGGGKTQYF. The full variable domain, rest sourced from reference TRBV7-2 and TRBJ2-5, is GAGVSQSPSNKVTEKGKDVELRCDPISGHTALYWYRQSLGQGLEFLIYFQGNSAPDKSGLPSDRFSAERTGGSVSTLTIQRTQQEDSAVYLCASSFLGGGKTQYFGPGTRLLVL.

This clonotype was picked up many times. The chain employs TRBV20-1 and TRBJ2-5, with TRBD1 matching over 10 bases. Germline V lookup: CDR1 DFQATT, CDR2 SNEGSKA (reference sequence). V lost 4 bases to trimming and J lost 5 bases; unmatched junction nucleotides: 4. The CDR3 contains 13 residues. CDR3 residues: CSATGTGDETQYF. As DNA, the CDR3 is TGCAGTGCTACTGGGACAGGGGATGAGACCCAGTACTTC.

This clonotype was recorded many times. J is TRBJ1-3 and V is TRBV2; no definite D call. The CDR3 covers 14 residues. Trimming pared 4 bases from V and 4 bases from J, leaving 11 bases between. Germline V gene data show CDR1 as SNHLY and CDR2 as FYNNEI. For the CDR3, the DNA is TGTGCCAGCAGTGTGCGGGGAAACGGAAACACCATATATTTT. Translated: CASSVRGNGNTIYF.

CDR3 sequence: CASSHGTVYEQYF. The CDR3 DNA is TGCGCCAGCAGCCACGGGACAGTCTATGAGCAGTACTTC. The rearrangement uses TRBV4-1 and TRBJ2-7; 7 nucleotides match TRBD1. Germline values: CDR1 MGHRA, CDR2 YSYEKL. With 3 bases clipped from V and 7 bases from J, the junction kept 6 bases outside the gene matches. The CDR3 is made up of 13 amino acids.

This chain connects TRBV19 to TRBJ2-1; 7 nucleotides match TRBD2. The length of the CDR3 is 12 residues. V lost 7 bases and J lost 9; bases outside the gene matches: 6. Looked up from germline, CDR1 is LNHDA and CDR2 is SQIVND (reference sequence). The CDR3 reads CASNGGGSEQFF. Written as DNA, the CDR3 is TGTGCCAGTAATGGGGGGGGGAGTGAGCAGTTCTTC.

This clonotype was detected ten times or more. V is TRBV11-2 and J is TRBJ2-5; 9 positions agree with TRBD1. Unmatched junction bases numbered 6, after V lost 5 bases and J lost 5 bases. The CDR3 has 14 amino acids. Germline V gene sequence: CDR1 SGHAT, CDR2 FQNNGV. CDR3 nucleotides: TGTGCCAGCAGCCTCCGGGACAGGGATGAGACCCAGTACTTC. Translation gives CASSLRDRDETQYF.

V gene TRBV14 combines with J gene TRBJ2-7, with D possibly TRBD1 on 6 matching bases. The germline gives CDR1 SGHDN, CDR2 FVKESK. The CDR3 consists of 17 residues. V was pared by 0 bases and J by 2 bases, with 17 bases between. The CDR3 protein is CASSQEGFGGGPYEQYF. The CDR3 DNA reads as TGTGCCAGCAGCCAAGAAGGTTTCGGTGGGGGCCCCTACGAGCAGTACTTC.

This clonotype occurred many times. The rearrangement links TRBV11-2 to TRBJ1-1; 7 nucleotides match TRBD1. V lost 5 bases to trimming and J lost 5 bases; unmatched junction nucleotides: 11. The CDR3 contains 15 residues. Germline CDR1 reads SGHAT; CDR2 reads FQNNGV. In nucleotides, the CDR3 is TGTGCCAGCAGCCCCCTGACAGGGAGAGGGACTGAAGCTTTCTTT. Protein: CASSPLTGRGTEAFF.

The chain recombines TRBV7-8 with TRBJ2-3, with 16 bases that match TRBD2. The CDR3 has 20 residues. CDR1 is SGHVS, CDR2 FQNEAQ, per germline. The ends lost 7 bases at V and 4 bases at J; junction bases unmatched: 17. In nucleotides, the CDR3 is TGTGCCAGCAACCTACCGGGACTAGCGGGGGGGCACGGTCCGGCAGATACGCAGTATTTT. It is translated as CASNLPGLAGGHGPADTQYF.